The 25 T cell receptor beta chains presented below share a single source sample, sequenced in a study of regulatory T cells in long-lasting Graves disease. Investigators prepared the TCR beta libraries by applying iRepertoire HTBI primers and Arm-PCR of CDR3 regions. Via MiXCR, TCRdb re-called the multiplex PCR reads, giving one row per CDR3 protein. The repertoire includes a few hundred thousand distinct CDR3 sequences, about a sixth of them detected once, and around 27% sits in the top ten. The sample's time point: newly diagnosed GD, antithyroid drugs for less than 3 months. The authors made the TCR library using RNA they extracted from PBMCs. Separately, the same data were catalogued under a study of T cells in Graves' hyperthyroidism and ophthalmopathy.

The material sequenced was peripheral blood mononuclear cells (PBMCs), taken at new diagnosis, from a patient treated with antithyroid drugs. The receptors were gathered from a middle-aged man with Graves disease.

This clonotype was seen a handful of times. A read error is the likely source, as a far larger clone sits one nucleotide away. The V gene is TRBV11-2, the J gene TRBJ2-7; 7 bases map to TRBD1. The CDR3 is 17 amino acids. CDR1 and CDR2 (germline): SGHAT, FQNNGV. CDR3 DNA sequence: TGTGCCAGCTCACTCGACAGGGAGACTTTTTCGACCTACGGGCAGTACTTC. This translates into CASSLDRETFSTYGQYF.

The J gene is TRBJ1-2, the V gene TRBV5-5; the D is unclear. The CDR3 loop spans 15 amino acids. V dropped 1 base and J dropped 0 bases, with 10 bases sitting between them. CDR1 and CDR2 (germline): SGHKS, YYEKEE (reference sequence). CDR3 sequence (DNA): TGTGCCAGCAGCTTGTTTCGGGGTGCTAACTATGGCTACACCTTC. Its protein is CASSLFRGANYGYTF.

The genes are TRBV7-2 and TRBJ2-2; perhaps D is TRBD1 or TRBD2 (5 bases each). The CDR3 is made up of 14 amino acids. Germline-derived CDR1 and CDR2 are SGHTA and FQGNSA. Trimming pared 5 bases from V and 4 bases from J, leaving 11 bases between. CDR3 protein: CASSQIGGTGELFF. DNA for the CDR3: TGTGCCAGCAGCCAGATTGGGGGCACCGGGGAGCTGTTTTTT.

Regarding this clonotype: A clone one base away is much larger, so this may be a read error. The chain recombines TRBV7-2 with TRBJ2-2; D may correspond to TRBD1 or TRBD2 (6 bases each). The CDR3 runs 15 residues. Germline CDR1 and CDR2: SGHTA and FQGNSA. For the CDR3, the DNA is TGTGCCAGCAGCTTAGACAGGGCTGGCACCGGGGGGCTGTTTTTT. Amino acid sequence: CASSLDRAGTGGLFF.

This clonotype appeared many times. The V gene is TRBV15, the J gene TRBJ2-3; D remains unclear. The CDR3 spans 12 residues. Germline V gives CDR1 LNHNV, CDR2 YYDKDF (reference sequence). V was clipped by 3 bases and J by 6 bases, with 7 bases between them. CDR3 nucleotide sequence: TGTGCCACCAGCAGCCCCCAGGATACGCAGTATTTT. It is translated as CATSSPQDTQYF.

This clonotype was seen a few times. A single base separates this from a much larger clone, so it may be a read error. This chain uses TRBV6-1 with TRBJ2-5; D might be TRBD1 or TRBD2, each matching 5 bases. CDR3 length equals 14 residues. Germline CDR1 MNHNS, CDR2 SASEGT. Trimming left V 10 bases short and J 8 bases short, with 23 bases between. CDR3 in amino acids: CATSMGTGRETQYF. CDR3 bases: TGTGCCACATCGATGGGGACGGGACGAGAAACCCAGTACTTC.

This clonotype was seen repeatedly, ten times or more. The chain is built from TRBV5-1 and TRBJ2-7; 11 nucleotides match TRBD2. The CDR3 extends over 15 amino acids. The germline CDR1 and CDR2 sequences are SGHRS and YFSETQ. The V and J ends lost 3 bases and 6 bases, in that order; junction bases with no gene match: 8. DNA of the CDR3: TGCGCCAGCAGCTATCTACTAGCGGGGGCTGGCGAGCAGTACTTC. Translated: CASSYLLAGAGEQYF.

This chain uses TRBV4-1 with TRBJ2-2; D gene unclear. V lost 4 bases and J 5 bases, leaving 14 bases between the germline ends. The CDR3 has 15 amino acids. The germline gives CDR1 MGHRA, CDR2 YSYEKL. CDR3: CASSPHRVRTGELFF. In nucleotides, the CDR3 is TGCGCCAGCAGCCCACATAGGGTCAGGACCGGGGAGCTGTTTTTT.

This clonotype showed up many times. The genes are TRBV29-1 and TRBJ2-5; tentatively, D is TRBD1 or TRBD2 (5 bases each). In germline, CDR1 is SQVTM, CDR2 ANQGSEA. This CDR3 comprises 14 residues. The V end lost 3 bases, the J end lost 7 bases, and 18 bases lay between the germline ends. The CDR3 DNA follows: TGCAGCGTTGATAGAAACTCTGGGGGAGCGACCCAGTACTTC. Its protein is CSVDRNSGGATQYF.

At least ten counts were recorded for this clonotype. The rearrangement uses TRBV2 and TRBJ2-7; TRBD2 might be the D (6 bases). The CDR3 extends over 14 amino acids. The V end was cut by 4 bases, the J end by 1 base, with 11 bases between. CDR1 is SNHLY, CDR2 FYNNEI, per germline. CDR3 DNA: TGTGCCAGCAGTGTTGAAGGGAGGTCCTACGAGCAGTACTTC. It is translated as CASSVEGRSYEQYF.

This clonotype was detected only a few times. The chain links TRBV20-1 to TRBJ2-3, with D hard to call. V lost 6 bases to trimming and J lost 0 bases, with 19 bases between them. The germline gives CDR1 DFQATT, CDR2 SNEGSKA (reference sequence). The CDR3 covers 16 residues. CDR3 DNA sequence: TGCAGTGCCCCGGCGCTGGGTCGGCCTAGCACAGATACGCAGTATTTT. Translation gives CSAPALGRPSTDTQYF.

This chain joins TRBV11-2 and TRBJ2-3, with 10 bases that match TRBD2. In germline, CDR1 is SGHAT, CDR2 FQNNGV. With V trimmed by 1 base and J by 4 bases, 5 bases remained unmatched. The CDR3 consists of 16 residues. The CDR3 sequence is CASSLVGSGGADTQYF. The CDR3 nucleotides read TGTGCCAGCAGCTTAGTTGGCAGCGGGGGGGCAGATACGCAGTATTTT. Based on the CDR3 plus reference TRBV11-2 and TRBJ2-3, the full variable domain is EAGVAQSPRYKIIEKRQSVAFWCNPISGHATLYWYQQILGQGPKLLIQFQNNGVVDDSQLPKDRFSAERLKGVDSTLKIQPAKLEDSAVYLCASSLVGSGGADTQYFGPGTRLTVL.

This clonotype occurred a few times. The gene calls are TRBV28 and TRBJ2-1; 10 bases match TRBD1. Germline CDR1 reads MDHEN; CDR2 reads SYDVKM. CDR3 size: 16 residues. V was clipped by 4 bases and J by 9 bases; unmatched bases: 12. CDR3 residues: CASSSMDRGGSAEQFF. CDR3 sequence (DNA): TGTGCCAGCAGTTCCATGGACAGGGGGGGGTCGGCTGAGCAGTTCTTC.

About this clonotype: With a much larger clone just one base away, this may be a read error. In this CDR3 the conserved last residue, phenylalanine or tryptophan, is missing, so a read error is likely. The genes are TRBV28 and TRBJ2-4; D gene uncertain. The J call may be in error: the DNA end matches TRBJ2-5 better. The CDR3 sequence is 13 residues long. Per the germline V gene, CDR1 is MDHEN and CDR2 is SYDVKM. CDR3 sequence: CASSFGFRETQYL. The CDR3 nucleotides are TGTGCCAGCAGTTTTGGATTTCGGGAGACCCAGTACCTC.

In its sample, this clonotype was seen a few times. This sequence joins TRBV9 and TRBJ2-3; 8 bases fit TRBD2. The CDR3 loop spans 16 amino acids. V lost 1 base and J lost 4; bases outside the gene matches: 8. Germline-derived CDR1 and CDR2 are SGDLS and YYNGEE. The CDR3 DNA follows: TGTGCCAGCAGCGTAATTACGGGGGGGCTGGCAGATACGCAGTATTTT. It encodes CASSVITGGLADTQYF.

There are a few counts of this clonotype. The junction and the germline gene differ at one end; a read error may be behind it. The chain links TRBV15 to TRBJ2-2; no clear D gene. The CDR3 runs 9 residues. Per germline, CDR1 LNHNV and CDR2 YYDKDF (reference sequence). CDR3 bases: TGTGCCACCAGCGGAGACCTGTTTTTT. As protein: CATSGDLFF.

This clonotype was detected a few times. The J gene is TRBJ2-7, the V gene TRBV19; D assignment may be TRBD1 or TRBD2 (5 bases each). CDR3 size: 14 residues. The ends were cut back, 1 base at V and 6 bases at J, with 13 bases in the middle. Per germline, CDR1 LNHDA and CDR2 SQIVND (reference sequence). CDR3 region: CASSIVFVGAEQYF. The DNA of the CDR3 is TGTGCCAGTAGTATAGTTTTTGTCGGGGCCGAGCAGTACTTC.

This chain links TRBV20-1 with TRBJ1-2; TRBD1 aligns across 12 bases. The CDR3 is made up of 15 amino acids. Germline CDR1 and CDR2: DFQATT and SNEGSKA (reference sequence). J was trimmed by 4 bases and V by 1 base; bases with no gene match: 4. Here the CDR3 reads CSARGGTGGLYGYTF. The CDR3 DNA follows: TGCAGTGCTAGAGGGGGGACAGGGGGCCTCTATGGCTACACCTTC.

The V call is TRBV7-2, the J call TRBJ2-7; unclear D gene. In germline, CDR1 is SGHTA, CDR2 FQGNSA. This CDR3 is 14 amino acids long. With 0 bases removed from V and 3 bases from J, the gap between germline ends came to 9 bases. The CDR3 DNA reads as TGTGCCAGCAGCTTAGCAATCCAGAGCTACGAGCAGTACTTC. Amino acids: CASSLAIQSYEQYF.

The V gene is TRBV20-1, the J gene TRBJ1-5; no clear D gene. CDR1 is DFQATT and CDR2 is SNEGSKA in the germline V gene (reference sequence). The ends were cut back, 6 bases at V and 9 bases at J, with 15 bases in the middle. CDR3 size: 12 residues. The CDR3 here is CSAKSGVRPQHF. In DNA form, the CDR3 reads TGCAGTGCCAAGAGTGGGGTCAGGCCCCAGCATTTT.

At least ten counts were recorded for this clonotype. The chain joins TRBV11-3 to TRBJ2-1, with D possibly being TRBD2 (7 bases). Germline assignment: CDR1 SGHNT and CDR2 YENEEA. Trimming stripped 7 bases from V and 8 bases from J, with 18 bases between. The CDR3 has 14 amino acids. CDR3 loop: CASIEGGSIDEQFF. The CDR3 DNA reads as TGTGCCAGCATCGAGGGGGGGTCCATCGATGAGCAGTTCTTC.

This clonotype has ten or more counts. V usage is TRBV10-3 and J usage is TRBJ2-7; possible D gene TRBD1, 5 bases. Deletions cut 3 bases from V and 4 bases from J, with 7 bases between. CDR1 and CDR2 (germline): ENHRY, SYGVKD. The CDR3 is 12 amino acids. In DNA, the CDR3 is TGTGCCATCAGTGACTACAGGTACGAGCAGTACTTC. This translates into CAISDYRYEQYF.

This clonotype was recorded many times. J is TRBJ2-2 and V is TRBV4-2, with D unresolved. V was clipped by 0 bases and J by 3 bases, with 5 bases between them. The CDR3 has 14 residues. CDR1 is LGHNA, CDR2 YNFKEQ, per germline. CDR3 amino acids: CASSQDSYTGELFF. The CDR3 nucleotides read TGTGCCAGCAGCCAAGATTCATACACCGGGGAGCTGTTTTTT.

This clonotype appeared many times. The gene calls are TRBV3-1 and TRBJ2-5; D might be TRBD2 (5 bases). Germline V gene lookup returns CDR1 LGHDT and CDR2 YNNKEL (reference sequence). The CDR3 is made up of 15 amino acids. Trimming removed 0 bases from V and 5 bases from J, with 13 bases in between. CDR3 nucleotide sequence: TGTGCCAGCAGCCAAGATACCGGGGTAGGGGAGACCCAGTACTTC. This translates into CASSQDTGVGETQYF.

CDR3 nucleotide sequence: TGTGCCAGCAGCTTAGGACAGCCGGGGTGGGAGCAGTACTTC. Amino acids: CASSLGQPGWEQYF. This sequence joins TRBV7-9 and TRBJ2-7; D tentatively reads TRBD1 or TRBD2 (5 bases each). CDR3 size: 14 residues. Looked up from germline, CDR1 is SEHNR and CDR2 is FQNEAQ (reference sequence). Trimming removed 1 base from V and 7 bases from J, with 14 bases in between.